This T cell receptor beta chain was captured by sequencing in a study of blood T cell repertoires in COVID-19. Looking at the study overall: Sites in the United States, Italy and Spain provided acute and convalescent COVID-19 samples.

Profiling relied on immunoSEQ multiplex PCR, and the TCRdb table lists in-frame clones only, not all of them. The sample holds roughly 340,000 clones; about 90% are singletons and the top ten take about 6%. J gave up 3 bases and V 4 bases, and 7 bases lay outside the gene matches. Germline V gives CDR1 SGHRS, CDR2 YFSETQ. This CDR3 has 15 residues. V and J are TRBV5-1 and TRBJ2-7; 10 bases line up with TRBD2. This TCR came from a woman between 45 and 65 years old with COVID-19, enrolled during active disease. Sequenced input: peripheral blood. CDR3: CASSAALAGVYEQYF. CDR3 nucleotides: TGCGCCAGCAGCGCAGCTCTAGCGGGAGTCTACGAGCAGTACTTC.